These T cell receptor beta chains were read from a single sample in a study of CD8+ T cells in alopecia areata. Data came from immunoSEQ multiplex PCR; TCRdb stores just in-frame clones and leaves some out. The sample has some 120,000 clones, roughly 61% seen once; the top ten hold roughly 4.3%. Specimen: CD4+ T cells sorted from blood, collected at week 0. The receptors originated from a human donor with alopecia areata. The CDR3 runs from the conserved cysteine through the conserved F or W. The D gene is left open where the match is weak. Size values are once, few and many counts, or a class for expanded clones, and some rows have none.

clone size	D gene	V gene	J gene	CDR3 DNA	CDR3 protein
NA	NA	TRBV7-9	TRBJ1-1	TGTGCCAGCAGCTTACTTGGGGGCACGAGCACTGAAGCTTTCTTT	CASSLLGGTSTEAFF
NA	NA	TRBV5-1	TRBJ2-3	TGCGCCAGCAGCTTGGGTGGGGCCCGGAGCACAGATACGCAGTATTTT	CASSLGGARSTDTQYF
NA	NA	TRBV28	TRBJ2-1	TGTGCCAGCAGCCTAGGGGGTTTGAGCAATGAGCAGTTCTTC	CASSLGGLSNEQFF
NA	NA	TRBV5-4	TRBJ2-1	TGTGCCAGCAGCTTGGACGGGGGCTCCTACAATGAGCAGTTCTTC	CASSLDGGSYNEQFF
NA	TRBD1	TRBV4-2	TRBJ1-2	TGTGCCAGCAGCCTTACGGCGCAGGGGGACTATGGCTACACCTTC	CASSLTAQGDYGYTF
NA	NA	TRBV5-1	TRBJ2-1	TGCGCCAGCAGCCGCGCGTCCCGGCTATTAGGGTTCTTC	CASSRASRLLGFF
NA	NA	TRBV5-1	TRBJ1-5	TGCGCCAGCAGCTTGGGACAGGACAATCAGCCCCAGCATTTT	CASSLGQDNQPQHF
NA	NA	TRBV5-1	TRBJ1-2	TGCGCCAGCAGCGCAGATACAGGGAATTGGGGCTACACCTTC	CASSADTGNWGYTF
NA	NA	TRBV29-1	TRBJ2-1	TGCAGCGAGACGAGACAGCCTTACAATGAGCAGTTCTTC	CSETRQPYNEQFF
NA	NA	TRBV28	TRBJ1-2	TGTGCCAGCAGACAAAACAATAACTATGGCTACACCTTC	CASRQNNNYGYTF
NA	NA	TRBV13	TRBJ1-3	TGTGCCAGCAGCGTTGGATTGGGGTTAAAGTCTGGAAACACCATATATTTT	CASSVGLGLKSGNTIYF
NA	TRBD2	TRBV5-1	TRBJ2-2	TGCGCCAGCAGCCTCCTAGCGGAGCTGAACACCGGGGAGCTGTTTTTT	CASSLLAELNTGELFF
NA	NA	TRBV5-1	TRBJ2-7	TGCGCCAGCAAATTCGAGGAAGCCTACGAGCAGTACTTC	CASKFEEAYEQYF
NA	NA	TRBV7-9	TRBJ1-2	TGTGCCAGCAGCTTAGTTGGAGGCAACTATGGCTACACCTTC	CASSLVGGNYGYTF
few	TRBD2	TRBV7-9	TRBJ2-1	TGTGCCAGCAGCACCTCGGGACTAGCGGGAGGTAATGAGCAGTTCTTC	CASSTSGLAGGNEQFF
NA	NA	TRBV29-1	TRBJ2-5	TGCAGCGTTGTTCCCCAAGAGACCCAGTACTTC	CSVVPQETQYF
once	TRBD1	TRBV5-4	TRBJ1-2	TGTGCCAGCAGCTATCAGGGGGCTAACTATGGCTACACCTTC	CASSYQGANYGYTF
NA	NA	TRBV2	TRBJ1-2	TGTGCCAGCAGTGAGGCTAACTATGGCTACACCTTC	CASSEANYGYTF
NA	NA	TRBV5-4	TRBJ2-1	TGTGCCAGCAGCTTGGACGGTGAGGGCTTTGGTCGCGATGAGCAGTTCTTC	CASSLDGEGFGRDEQFF
few	NA	TRBV18	TRBJ1-1	TGTGCCAGCTCACCCGCGAGGGATAGCTCGGGGGCTTTCTTT	CASSPARDSSGAFF
NA	NA	TRBV5-6	TRBJ1-1	TGTGCCAGCAGCTTGTCCGCGGGGCGGAACACTGAAGCTTTCTTT	CASSLSAGRNTEAFF
NA	NA	TRBV7-9	TRBJ2-5	TGTGCCAGCAGCCCCGCGCAGTGGGTCCAAGAGACCCAGTACTTC	CASSPAQWVQETQYF
few	NA	TRBV7-9	TRBJ2-6	TGTGCCAGCAGCGGCCGTAGTACTGGGGCCAACGTCCTGACTTTC	CASSGRSTGANVLTF
NA	NA	TRBV5-1	TRBJ1-4	TGCGCCAGCAGCCCCGCAGGGAGAACAACTAATGAAAAACTGTTTTTT	CASSPAGRTTNEKLFF
NA	NA	TRBV7-9	TRBJ2-1	TGTGCCAGCAGCTTACAGGGGAGCGCCCACAATGAGCAGTTCTTC	CASSLQGSAHNEQFF
NA	NA	TRBV18	TRBJ1-5	TGTGCCAGCTCACGAAACCAGGGATCGGGCAATCAGCCCCAGCATTTT	CASSRNQGSGNQPQHF
NA	NA	TRBV5-4	TRBJ2-1	TGTGCCAGCAGCTTGGAGGGACCTGGGAACAATGAGCAGTTCTTC	CASSLEGPGNNEQFF